This TCR beta chain originates from a study of blood T cell repertoires in COVID-19. Study information: From T cells, B-cell-depleted T cells, or PBMCs came the material, which was cDNA or gDNA.

How the authors handled the data: Estimates of nucleated cell counts were drawn from the amplification of reference gene primers. Only in-frame clones appear in the TCRdb table, and some are missing; sequencing was by immunoSEQ multiplex PCR. The V and J calls and clone size are taken from that table; D and trimming were inferred from the DNA. Of approximately 140,000 clones listed, around 80% were seen once; the top ten hold roughly 6.5%. What was sequenced was peripheral blood. This receptor was taken from a human donor in a cohort sampled during active COVID-19.

The CDR3 sequence is CASSLNRGQGGYTF. As DNA, the CDR3 is TGTGCCAGCAGTTTAAATAGGGGCCAGGGGGGCTACACCTTC. V gene TRBV28 combines with J gene TRBJ1-2; D is perhaps TRBD1 (6 bases). CDR3 length: 14 residues. V was shortened by 2 bases and J by 8 bases, with 15 bases between the two germline ends. Germline V gene lookup returns CDR1 MDHEN and CDR2 SYDVKM.